The 18 T cell receptor beta chains below were found in one sample sequenced in a study of blood T cell repertoires in COVID-19. Profiled with immunoSEQ multiplex PCR; TCRdb holds only in-frame clones, not every one. The data contain fewer than 200,000 clones, about four fifths of them seen just once; the ten biggest clones take up around 12%. Specimen: peripheral blood. Receptors were obtained from an elderly woman with COVID-19, enrolled during active disease.

The chain uses TRBV5-4 and TRBJ2-3, with D tentatively TRBD2 (5 bases). In germline, CDR1 is SGHNT, CDR2 YYREEE (reference sequence). CDR3 size: 15 residues. Trimming shortened V by 1 base and J by 6 bases, and 15 bases separated the two germline ends. In nucleotides, the CDR3 is TGTGCCAGCAGCTTGTCGGCTAGCTCAGCGGATACGCAGTATTTT. Its protein is CASSLSASSADTQYF.

This clone has only a few counts. V gene TRBV19 combines with J gene TRBJ2-1; TRBD1 aligns across 12 bases. Germline V gives CDR1 LNHDA, CDR2 SQIVND (reference sequence). The CDR3 is 19 amino acids. V gave up 3 bases and J gave up 0 bases; unmatched junction bases: 9. The DNA for the CDR3 is TGTGCCAGTAGTATGCGGGGACAGGGGGCGGCAGGCTCCTACAATGAGCAGTTCTTC. Residues: CASSMRGQGAAGSYNEQFF.

V usage is TRBV5-5 and J usage is TRBJ2-3, with 9 bases identical to TRBD2. This CDR3 has 18 residues. CDR1 and CDR2 (germline): SGHKS, YYEKEE (reference sequence). The junction had 13 bases not matched to a gene; V was cut back by 2 bases and J by 3 bases. CDR3 sequence: CASSFLAGGDFGTDTQYF. The DNA of the CDR3 is TGTGCCAGCAGCTTTTTGGCGGGAGGGGATTTCGGTACAGATACGCAGTATTTT. Full variable domain (remainder filled in from reference TRBV5-5 and TRBJ2-3): DAGVTQSPTHLIKTRGQQVTLRCSPISGHKSVSWYQQVLGQGPQFIFQYYEKEERGRGNFPDRFSARQFPNYSSELNVNALLLGDSALYLCASSFLAGGDFGTDTQYFGPGTRLTVL.

This clone was picked up a small number of times. The chain joins TRBV5-1 to TRBJ1-2; 7 nucleotides line up with TRBD1. With 4 bases clipped from V and 3 bases from J, the junction kept 3 bases outside the gene matches. This CDR3 has 13 residues. Germline V CDR1 and CDR2: SGHRS, YFSETQ. The DNA of the CDR3 is TGCGCCAGCAGCGCCCAGGGGGACTATGGCTACACCTTC. It yields the protein CASSAQGDYGYTF. The variable domain in full, completed from reference TRBV5-1 and TRBJ1-2, reads KAGVTQTPRYLIKTRGQQVTLSCSPISGHRSVSWYQQTPGQGLQFLFEYFSETQRNKGNFPGRFSGRQFSNSRSEMNVSTLELGDSALYLCASSAQGDYGYTFGSGTRLTVV.

This sequence joins TRBV7-3 and TRBJ1-2, with D possibly matching TRBD1 (6 bases). The V end lost 5 bases, the J end lost 4 bases, and 11 bases lay between the germline ends. Germline loops: CDR1 SGHTA, CDR2 FQGTGA. This CDR3 is built from 13 residues. The CDR3 protein is CASSPDRFYGYTF. CDR3 nucleotide sequence: TGTGCCAGCAGCCCCGACAGGTTCTATGGCTACACCTTC.

This chain links TRBV28 with TRBJ1-1; TRBD1 aligns across 11 bases. CDR1 and CDR2 from the germline V gene are MDHEN and SYDVKM. The CDR3 has 16 amino acids. J was trimmed by 0 bases and V by 6 bases; bases with no gene match: 6. CDR3 DNA: TGTGCCAGCAGGGGACAGGGGGTTGGCATGAACACTGAAGCTTTCTTT. It yields the protein CASRGQGVGMNTEAFF.

This clone was observed a few times. CDR3 nucleotide sequence: TGTGCCAGCAGTTTCCGACAGGGTAATGGCTACACCTTC. It specifies CASSFRQGNGYTF. This chain links TRBV27 with TRBJ1-2; 7 nucleotides match TRBD1. After removal of 3 bases from V and 6 bases from J, the junction contained 4 bases not matched to a gene. This CDR3 is built from 13 residues. The germline CDR1 and CDR2 sequences are MNHEY and SMNVEV (reference sequence).

The chain combines TRBV7-6 with TRBJ1-6; TRBD1 agrees at 10 bases. Per germline, CDR1 SGHVS and CDR2 FNYEAQ. Unmatched junction bases numbered 7, after V lost 3 bases and J lost 5 bases. The CDR3 loop spans 17 amino acids. The CDR3 spells CASSLSGTGANNSPLHF. CDR3 nucleotide sequence: TGTGCCAGCAGCTTGAGCGGGACAGGGGCAAATAATTCACCCCTCCACTTT.

The rearrangement uses TRBV15 and TRBJ2-2, with D perhaps matching TRBD1 (5 bases). The V end was cut by 1 base, the J end by 0 bases, with 9 bases between. This CDR3 is 16 amino acids long. Germline CDR1 is LNHNV and CDR2 is YYDKDF (reference sequence). The CDR3 here is CATSRVAGTNTGELFF. In DNA form, the CDR3 reads TGTGCCACCAGCAGAGTTGCAGGGACGAACACCGGGGAGCTGTTTTTT.

The chain employs TRBV18 and TRBJ1-4; the match to TRBD1 covers 7 bases. The length of the CDR3 is 15 residues. Germline V CDR1 and CDR2: KGHSH, LQKENI. Losses at the gene ends were 6 bases for V and 8 bases for J; bases not matched to a gene: 12. CDR3 amino acids: CASSPRQGLGEKLFF. The DNA for the CDR3 is TGTGCCAGCTCGCCTAGACAGGGCTTGGGCGAAAAACTGTTTTTT.

Only a few counts were recorded for this clone. The chain links TRBV3-1 (or the pseudogene TRBV3-2) to TRBJ2-7; 10 nucleotides align to TRBD1. Germline V gives CDR1 LGHDT, CDR2 YNNKEL (reference sequence). V lost 3 bases, J lost 8 bases, and 7 bases stayed unmatched. The CDR3 is 14 residues long. The CDR3: CASSHTGTGDQQYF. The CDR3 DNA sequence: TGTGCCAGCAGCCACACCGGGACAGGGGATCAGCAGTACTTC.

The chain carries TRBV27 and TRBJ1-6, with 11 bases aligning to TRBD1. Losses at the gene ends were 5 bases for V and 1 base for J; bases not matched to a gene: 7. Looked up from germline, CDR1 is MNHEY and CDR2 is SMNVEV (reference sequence). The CDR3 extends over 18 amino acids. The CDR3 DNA sequence: TGTGCCAGCAGTCGGGACAGGGGGAATAGGTCCTATAATTCACCCCTCCACTTT. It codes for CASSRDRGNRSYNSPLHF.

This sequence joins TRBV6-1 and TRBJ2-4, with 10 bases lining up with TRBD2. J gave up 0 bases and V 1 base, and 15 bases lay outside the gene matches. Germline lookup yields CDR1 MNHNS and CDR2 SASEGT. CDR3 length: 21 residues. In DNA, the CDR3 is TGTGCCAGCAGTGAAGTGGCGGCGATCAGCGGGGGGGCCTTAGCCAAAAACATTCAGTACTTC. It encodes CASSEVAAISGGALAKNIQYF.

This clone was recorded a few times. V usage is TRBV4-3 and J usage is TRBJ1-1; 12 bases are shared with TRBD1. Trimming removed 3 bases from V and 11 bases from J; junction bases left unmatched: 10. Germline V gene lookup returns CDR1 LGHNA and CDR2 YSLEER. There are 15 residues in the CDR3. CDR3 protein: CASSQMVRDRGLAFF. The DNA for the CDR3 is TGCGCCAGCAGCCAGATGGTCCGGGACAGGGGGCTCGCTTTCTTT.

The genes are TRBV20-1 and TRBJ2-4; TRBD2 might be the D (6 bases). V dropped 3 bases and J dropped 4 bases, with 13 bases sitting between them. The germline V gene has CDR1 DFQATT and CDR2 SNEGSKA (reference sequence). The length of the CDR3 is 14 residues. In nucleotides, the CDR3 is TGCAGTGCTAGTTTTCCCGGGACTAAAAACATTCAGTACTTC. Translating gives CSASFPGTKNIQYF.

The chain has TRBV5-1 and TRBJ1-1, with D perhaps TRBD1 (5 bases). CDR1 is SGHRS and CDR2 is YFSETQ in the germline V gene. Trimming shortened V by 1 base and J by 0 bases, and 10 bases separated the two germline ends. The length of the CDR3 is 15 residues. For the CDR3, the DNA is TGCGCCAGCAGCTTGCGCGGGGGGTTGAACACTGAAGCTTTCTTT. Its translation is CASSLRGGLNTEAFF. The full variable domain, with the rest looked up from reference TRBV5-1 and TRBJ1-1, is KAGVTQTPRYLIKTRGQQVTLSCSPISGHRSVSWYQQTPGQGLQFLFEYFSETQRNKGNFPGRFSGRQFSNSRSEMNVSTLELGDSALYLCASSLRGGLNTEAFFGQGTRLTVV.

The V call is TRBV2, the J call TRBJ2-7, with D possibly matching TRBD1 (6 bases). Germline values: CDR1 SNHLY, CDR2 FYNNEI. The V end was cut by 6 bases, the J end by 0 bases, with 15 bases between. The CDR3 sequence is 15 residues long. The CDR3 DNA reads TGTGCCAGCAGGATGACAGGCCCCCGCTCCTACGAGCAGTACTTC. It is translated as CASRMTGPRSYEQYF.

The chain uses TRBV10-2 and TRBJ1-2; no clear D gene. Trimming removed 0 bases from V and 5 bases from J, with 7 bases in between. The CDR3 spans 13 residues. CDR1 is WSHSY and CDR2 is SAAADI in the germline V gene. CDR3 in DNA: TGCGCCAGCAGTGAGTCGAGCGGATATGGCTACACCTTC. Protein sequence: CASSESSGYGYTF.